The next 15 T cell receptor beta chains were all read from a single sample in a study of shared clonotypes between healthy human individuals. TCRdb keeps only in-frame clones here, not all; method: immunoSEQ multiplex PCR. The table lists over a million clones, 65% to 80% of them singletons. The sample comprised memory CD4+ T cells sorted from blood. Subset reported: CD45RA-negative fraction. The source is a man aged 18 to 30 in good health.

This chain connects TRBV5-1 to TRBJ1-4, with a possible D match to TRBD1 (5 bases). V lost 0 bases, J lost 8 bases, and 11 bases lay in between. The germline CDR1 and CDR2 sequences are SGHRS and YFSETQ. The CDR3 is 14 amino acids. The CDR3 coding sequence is TGCGCCAGCAGCTTGGCGGGGGATATCGAAAAACTGTTTTTT. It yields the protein CASSLAGDIEKLFF.

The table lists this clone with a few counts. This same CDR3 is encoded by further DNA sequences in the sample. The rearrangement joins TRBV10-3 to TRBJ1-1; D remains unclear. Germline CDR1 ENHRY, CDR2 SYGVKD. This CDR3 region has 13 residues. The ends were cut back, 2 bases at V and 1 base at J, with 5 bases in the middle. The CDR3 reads CAISEAGNTEAFF. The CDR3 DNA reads TGTGCCATCAGTGAGGCAGGGAACACTGAAGCTTTCTTT.

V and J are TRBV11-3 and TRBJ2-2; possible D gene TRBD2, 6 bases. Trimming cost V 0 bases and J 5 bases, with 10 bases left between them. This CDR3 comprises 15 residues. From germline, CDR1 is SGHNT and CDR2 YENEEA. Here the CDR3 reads CASSLDFGSTGELFF. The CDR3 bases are TGTGCCAGCAGCTTAGATTTCGGGAGTACCGGGGAGCTGTTTTTT.

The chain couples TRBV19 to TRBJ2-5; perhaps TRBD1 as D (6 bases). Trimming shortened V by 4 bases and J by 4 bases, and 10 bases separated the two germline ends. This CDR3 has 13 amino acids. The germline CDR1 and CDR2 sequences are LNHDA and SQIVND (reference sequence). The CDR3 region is CASSRGRRETQYF. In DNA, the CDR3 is TGTGCCAGTAGTAGGGGGCGCAGAGAGACCCAGTACTTC. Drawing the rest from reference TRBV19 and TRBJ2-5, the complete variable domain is DGGITQSPKYLFRKEGQNVTLSCEQNLNHDAMYWYRQDPGQGLRLIYYSQIVNDFQKGDIAEGYSVSREKKESFPLTVTSAQKNPTAFYLCASSRGRRETQYFGPGTRLLVL.

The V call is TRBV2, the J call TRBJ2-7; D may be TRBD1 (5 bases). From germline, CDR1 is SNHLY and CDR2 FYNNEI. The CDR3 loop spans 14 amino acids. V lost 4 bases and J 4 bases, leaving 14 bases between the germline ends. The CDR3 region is CASSVDRDLYEQYF. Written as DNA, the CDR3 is TGTGCCAGCAGTGTCGACAGAGATCTGTACGAGCAGTACTTC.

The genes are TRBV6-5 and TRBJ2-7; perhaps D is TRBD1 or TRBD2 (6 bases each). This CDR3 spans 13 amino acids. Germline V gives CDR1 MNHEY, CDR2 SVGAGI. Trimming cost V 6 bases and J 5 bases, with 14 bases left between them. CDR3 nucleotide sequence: TGTGCCAGCAGCTGGCGAGGGGGGAACGAGCAGTACTTC. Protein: CASSWRGGNEQYF.

CDR3 in amino acids: CASSLVSGGSSTDTQYF. DNA for the CDR3: TGTGCCAGCAGCTTGGTTAGCGGGGGGTCAAGCACAGATACGCAGTATTTT. This chain connects TRBV5-6 to TRBJ2-3, with TRBD2 identical over 10 bases. The CDR3 has 17 amino acids. Trimming took 0 bases from V and 0 from J; bases not matched to a gene: 4. Looked up from germline, CDR1 is SGHDT and CDR2 is YYEEEE. Combining the CDR3 with reference TRBV5-6 and TRBJ2-3 gives the whole variable domain DAGVTQSPTHLIKTRGQQVTLRCSPKSGHDTVSWYQQALGQGPQFIFQYYEEEERQRGNFPDRFSGHQFPNYSSELNVNALLLGDSALYLCASSLVSGGSSTDTQYFGPGTRLTVL.

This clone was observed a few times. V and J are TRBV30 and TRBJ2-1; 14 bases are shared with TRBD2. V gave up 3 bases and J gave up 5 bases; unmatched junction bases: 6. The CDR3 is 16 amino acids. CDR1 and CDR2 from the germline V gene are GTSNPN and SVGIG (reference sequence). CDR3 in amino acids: CAWRLLGLAGDNEQFF. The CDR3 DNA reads TGTGCCTGGAGACTTTTGGGACTAGCGGGAGACAATGAGCAGTTCTTC.

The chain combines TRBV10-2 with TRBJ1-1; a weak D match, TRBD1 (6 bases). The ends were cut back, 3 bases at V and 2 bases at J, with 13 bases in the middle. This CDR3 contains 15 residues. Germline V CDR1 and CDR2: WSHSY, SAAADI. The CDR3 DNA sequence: TGCGCCAGCAGTGATTCTCAGGGGAAAAACACTGAAGCTTTCTTT. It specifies CASSDSQGKNTEAFF.

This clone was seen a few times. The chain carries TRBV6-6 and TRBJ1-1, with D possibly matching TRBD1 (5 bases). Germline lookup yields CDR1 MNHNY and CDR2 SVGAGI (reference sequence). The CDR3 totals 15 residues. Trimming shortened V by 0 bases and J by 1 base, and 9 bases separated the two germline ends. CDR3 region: CASSYSNGGNTEAFF. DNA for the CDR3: TGTGCCAGCAGTTACTCGAATGGGGGGAACACTGAAGCTTTCTTT.

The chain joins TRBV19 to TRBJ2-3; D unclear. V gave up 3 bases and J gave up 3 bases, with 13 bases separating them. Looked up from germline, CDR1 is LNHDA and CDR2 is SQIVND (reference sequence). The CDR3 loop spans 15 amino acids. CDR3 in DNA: TGTGCCAGTAGTATCTCTCCTACAACGACAGATACGCAGTATTTT. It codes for CASSISPTTTDTQYF.

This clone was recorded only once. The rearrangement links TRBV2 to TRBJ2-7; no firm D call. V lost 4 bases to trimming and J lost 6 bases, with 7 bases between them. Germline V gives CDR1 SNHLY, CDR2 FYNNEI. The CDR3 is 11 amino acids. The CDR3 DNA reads TGTGCCAGCAGTGCAACTACCGAGCAGTACTTC. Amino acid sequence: CASSATTEQYF.

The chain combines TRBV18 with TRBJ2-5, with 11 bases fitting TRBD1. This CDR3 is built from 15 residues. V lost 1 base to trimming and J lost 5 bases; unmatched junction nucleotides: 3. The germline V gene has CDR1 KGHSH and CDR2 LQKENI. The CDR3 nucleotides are TGTGCCAGCTCACCACGGACAGGGGGCATGGAGACCCAGTACTTC. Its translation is CASSPRTGGMETQYF.

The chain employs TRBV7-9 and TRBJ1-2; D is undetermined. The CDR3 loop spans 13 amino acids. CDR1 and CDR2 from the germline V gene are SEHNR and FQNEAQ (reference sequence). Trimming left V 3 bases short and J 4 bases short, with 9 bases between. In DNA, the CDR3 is TGTGCCAGCAGCTTGTGGGGAAGCTATGGCTACACCTTC. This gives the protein CASSLWGSYGYTF.

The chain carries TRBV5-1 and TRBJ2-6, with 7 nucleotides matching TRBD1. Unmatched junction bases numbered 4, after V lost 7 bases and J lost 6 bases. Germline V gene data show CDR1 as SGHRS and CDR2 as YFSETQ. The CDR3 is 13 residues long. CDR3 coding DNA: TGCGCCAGCGGGACAGCAACGGCCAACGTCCTGACTTTC. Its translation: CASGTATANVLTF.